These T cell receptor beta chains were read from a single sample in a study of T cells in tuberculosis. Profiling relied on immunoSEQ multiplex PCR, and the TCRdb table lists in-frame clones only, not all of them. The sample yields tens of thousands of clones, roughly 95% seen once. Sequencing was performed on PBMCs, taken at tuberculosis diagnosis. The receptors derive from an adult with tuberculosis. Both conserved end residues are part of each CDR3.

V gene | CDR3 protein
TRBV5-1 | CASSFGTGGGGYEQYF
TRBV10-2 | CASSDSDNPNTEAFF
TRBV9 | CASSVGTSGRGWNEQFF
TRBV6-6 | CASIYRGLNTEAFF
TRBV6-5 | CASSYGTSGRPYEQYF
TRBV6-6 | CASQGAGSNQPQHF
TRBV4-1 | CASSQEMDTVYNEQFF
TRBV7-9 | CASSLGDRVGNEKLFF
TRBV28 | CASHTTGLTNEQFF
TRBV4-1 | CASSPGTSGRASYEQYF
TRBV2 | CADQGGPEAFF
TRBV19 | CASSNLQGEGTEAFF
TRBV7-8 | CASSLVGQGDGGELFF
TRBV7-9 | CASSVTGELFF
TRBV2 | CASRRDSLSSYEQYF
TRBV5-1 | CASSLTGEYGYTF
TRBV7-2 | CASSLALAGGQQTQYF
TRBV18 | CASSPGLAGGQETQYF
TRBV12-5 | CASGLFQGLLPGELFF
TRBV19 | CASSINRGVETQYF
TRBV5-1 | CASSFGQGSGYTF
TRBV6-1 | CASSDLTGTGNSHYGYTF
TRBV4-1 | CASSHLGTDEQFF
TRBV19 | CASSPGGTYEQYF
TRBV30 | CAWTAGQGSLMNTEAFF
TRBV28 | CASSPNQPQHF
TRBV7-6 | CASSPPGAPPTDTQYF
TRBV11-2 | CASRSGLADTGELFF
TRBV27 | CASSRNIRTGTPNTGELFF
TRBV6-6 | CASSYPRGYTF
TRBV5-1 | CASSAGVPETQYF
TRBV5-1 | CASSLAGGIGNTIYF
TRBV9 | CASSFDGGSEQFF
TRBV19 | CASSIGRNQPQHF
TRBV6-5 | CASSRGQGRNQPQHF
TRBV5-6 | CASSRVTGAGETQYF
TRBV5-6 | CASSRGSRYGYTF
TRBV5-1 | CASSLALAGSHETQYF
TRBV29-1 | CSVDSSGLVNEQFF
TRBV27 | CASSGAGGHSYNEQFF
TRBV7-8 | CASSLEFQGVLSYEQYF
TRBV2 | CASQEDRGSSPLHF
TRBV21-1 | CASLTDRGPLTAFF
TRBV29-1 | CSVEDRPNQPQHF
TRBV5-4 | CASSPGVGAQETQYF
TRBV30 | CAWSALAANSYNEQFF
TRBV6-5 | CASRPARYGEAFF
TRBV13 | CASSGLTGAYTDTQYF
TRBV6-1 | CASIRPGQSYNEQFF
TRBV10-3 | CAISPIRDRSGYTF
TRBV7-8 | CASSPRGLEETQYF
TRBV5-8 | CASSSRARQRHEQFF
TRBV2 | CASRFGGGGETQYF